The 7 T cell receptor beta chains listed next were all sequenced from one sample in a study of CD8 T cells in Susac syndrome. RNA, at about 0.45 to 1 ug, was reverse transcribed with random hexamers. TCRdb fed the immunoSEQ multiplex PCR reads into MiXCR, producing one record per CDR3 protein. The sample shows 100,000 to 150,000 distinct CDR3 sequences, about 93% of them seen only once. The sequencing sample was made of CD8+ T cells from PBMCs. Receptor source: a human donor with Susac syndrome.

This clonotype was seen a handful of times. The genes are TRBV29-1 and TRBJ1-2; 7 nucleotides match TRBD1. The CDR3 runs to 15 residues. V dropped 4 bases and J dropped 5; count of bases not matched to a gene: 13. Looked up from germline, CDR1 is SQVTM and CDR2 is ANQGSEA. The DNA for the CDR3 is TGCAGCGTTGCGGGAACAGGGGCCCCCGCGTATGGCTACACCTTC. Protein: CSVAGTGAPAYGYTF. The full variable domain, completed using reference TRBV29-1 and TRBJ1-2, is SAVISQKPSRDICQRGTSLTIQCQVDSQVTMMFWYRQQPGQSLTLIATANQGSEATYESGFVIDKFPISRPNLTFSTLTVSNMSPEDSSIYLCSVAGTGAPAYGYTFGSGTRLTVV.

This clonotype came up once. The chain uses TRBV29-1 and TRBJ1-2; a weak D match, TRBD1 (5 bases). The germline V gene has CDR1 SQVTM and CDR2 ANQGSEA. The CDR3 sequence is 13 residues long. The V gene lost 3 bases and the J gene lost 4 bases, with 12 bases spanning the gap. CDR3: CSVDSGLVYGYTF. The CDR3 bases are TGCAGCGTTGACTCAGGGCTTGTCTATGGCTACACCTTC.

CDR3 DNA: TGCAGTGCACCACTAGCGGGACACTCCTACGAGCAGTACTTC. This sequence encodes CSAPLAGHSYEQYF. The J gene is TRBJ2-7, the V gene TRBV20-1; 10 nucleotides match TRBD2. V lost 6 bases and J lost 0; bases outside the gene matches: 5. The CDR3 has 14 residues. Looked up from germline, CDR1 is DFQATT and CDR2 is SNEGSKA (reference sequence).

This clonotype was counted once. The chain joins TRBV15 to TRBJ1-4; D not resolved. This CDR3 region has 15 residues. V was pared by 0 bases and J by 6 bases, with 11 bases between. Germline V gene data show CDR1 as LNHNV and CDR2 as YYDKDF (reference sequence). CDR3 residues: CATSRDPDTYEKLFF. CDR3 bases: TGTGCCACCAGCAGAGATCCCGACACTTATGAAAAACTGTTTTTT.

V gene TRBV2 combines with J gene TRBJ2-1; TRBD1 matches 9 bases. This CDR3 region has 15 residues. Trimming removed 9 bases from V and 4 bases from J; junction bases left unmatched: 10. CDR1 is SNHLY and CDR2 is FYNNEI in the germline V gene. CDR3 bases: TGTGCCAGAAGCCGGGACAGGGATACTTACAATGAGCAGTTCTTC. It specifies CARSRDRDTYNEQFF.

J is TRBJ1-2 and V is TRBV5-4, with a possible D match to TRBD1 (5 bases). This CDR3 has 15 residues. Per germline, CDR1 SGHNT and CDR2 YYREEE (reference sequence). Between the trimmed V and J ends, which lost 2 bases and 4 bases, there was a span of 15 bases. CDR3 DNA: TGTGCCAGCAGCTTAGGGACGGATTCCCCCTATGGCTACACCTTC. It specifies CASSLGTDSPYGYTF. The entire variable domain, with the rest obtained from reference TRBV5-4 and TRBJ1-2, is as follows: ETGVTQSPTHLIKTRGQQVTLRCSSQSGHNTVSWYQQALGQGPQFIFQYYREEENGRGNFPPRFSGLQFPNYSSELNVNALELDDSALYLCASSLGTDSPYGYTFGSGTRLTVV.

In this sample, this clonotype turned up once. The chain recombines TRBV7-3 with TRBJ2-3; D possibly corresponds to TRBD1 (5 bases). V lost 3 bases, J lost 5 bases, and 12 bases lay in between. The germline CDR1 and CDR2 sequences are SGHTA and FQGTGA. CDR3 length: 14 amino acids. CDR3 loop: CASSLSGRGDTQYF. In DNA, the CDR3 is TGTGCCAGCAGCTTGTCGGGTAGGGGAGATACGCAGTATTTT.